The next 25 T cell receptor beta chains were all read from a single sample in a study of control samples from healthy donors and cancer patients. Here immunoSEQ multiplex PCR was the method, and the copy in TCRdb shows in-frame clones only, minus some. The repertoire holds around 130,000 clones, with about 93% as singletons. Source material: PBMCs. The origin of the receptors is a man in his forties or fifties with head and neck cancer.

The chain is built from TRBV2 and TRBJ2-2, with a possible D match to TRBD1 (6 bases). Trimming pared 6 bases from V and 1 base from J, leaving 9 bases between. The CDR3 totals 14 residues. The germline gives CDR1 SNHLY, CDR2 FYNNEI. CDR3 DNA: TGTGCCAGCAGGGGACACCAGAACACCGGGGAGCTGTTTTTT. Its translation: CASRGHQNTGELFF.

The rearrangement uses TRBV11-2 and TRBJ2-1; D gene uncertain. The CDR3 runs to 14 residues. CDR1 SGHAT and CDR2 FQNNGV come from the germline V gene. V lost 1 base and J 9 bases, leaving 13 bases between the germline ends. As DNA, the CDR3 is TGTGCCAGCAGCTTAGGATTTGGTTTTGGTGAGCAGTTCTTC. It is translated as CASSLGFGFGEQFF.

V gene TRBV7-2 combines with J gene TRBJ2-3, with D possibly TRBD2 on 6 matching bases. From germline, CDR1 is SGHTA and CDR2 FQGNSA. The CDR3 sequence is 16 residues long. Trimming pared 3 bases from V and 2 bases from J, leaving 15 bases between. For the CDR3, the DNA is TGTGCCAGCAGCTTCCTCCCCGGGACTCCCACAGATACGCAGTATTTT. This translates into CASSFLPGTPTDTQYF.

The rearrangement uses TRBV9 and TRBJ2-2; tentatively, D is TRBD2 (6 bases). Germline CDR1 SGDLS, CDR2 YYNGEE. This CDR3 region has 14 residues. V was cut by 0 bases and J by 6 bases, with 9 bases left in between. The CDR3 reads CASSVDWGAGELFF. The CDR3, as DNA: TGTGCCAGCAGCGTAGACTGGGGGGCCGGGGAGCTGTTTTTT. Full variable domain (remainder filled in from reference TRBV9 and TRBJ2-2): DSGVTQTPKHLITATGQRVTLRCSPRSGDLSVYWYQQSLDQGLQFLIQYYNGEERAKGNILERFSAQQFPDLHSELNLSSLELGDSALYFCASSVDWGAGELFFGEGSRLTVL.

The chain carries TRBV7-2 and TRBJ2-5; 9 bases map to TRBD2. Per germline, CDR1 SGHTA and CDR2 FQGNSA. V gave up 3 bases and J gave up 4 bases; unmatched junction bases: 3. The CDR3 runs 14 residues. The CDR3 nucleotides read TGTGCCAGCAGCTTGATGACTAGCGGAGAGACCCAGTACTTC. As protein: CASSLMTSGETQYF.

The chain uses TRBV5-1 and TRBJ1-6; a weak D match, TRBD1 (6 bases). V lost 4 bases and J 6 bases, leaving 17 bases between the germline ends. The CDR3 length is 16 residues. CDR1 is SGHRS, CDR2 YFSETQ, per germline. The CDR3 sequence is CASSLKAGTPNSPLHF. The CDR3 DNA reads as TGCGCCAGCAGCCTTAAAGCCGGGACACCTAATTCACCCCTCCACTTT.

The chain employs TRBV3-1 (or the pseudogene TRBV3-2) and TRBJ1-2; TRBD1 agrees at 9 bases. J was trimmed by 3 bases and V by 6 bases; bases with no gene match: 14. Germline V gives CDR1 LGHDT, CDR2 YNNKEL (reference sequence). CDR3 length equals 17 residues. CDR3 loop: CASSHHRRDRVDYGYTF. The CDR3 coding sequence is TGTGCCAGCAGTCATCACCGAAGGGACAGGGTCGACTATGGCTACACCTTC.

This sequence joins TRBV7-6 and TRBJ2-3; D may be TRBD2 (6 bases). Germline CDR1 and CDR2: SGHVS and FNYEAQ. CDR3 length equals 15 residues. V lost 2 bases and J 0 bases, leaving 9 bases between the germline ends. The CDR3 spells CASSLYGGSTDTQYF. DNA of the CDR3: TGTGCCAGCAGCTTATATGGAGGGAGCACAGATACGCAGTATTTT.

The chain carries TRBV6-1 and TRBJ2-3; possibly TRBD1 for D (6 bases). V dropped 3 bases and J dropped 1 base, with 20 bases sitting between them. CDR1 MNHNS and CDR2 SASEGT come from the germline V gene. The length of the CDR3 is 18 residues. CDR3 in DNA: TGTGCCAGCAGTGACGGGGACGCAAACCCAGGGGGCACAGATACGCAGTATTTT. Encoded protein: CASSDGDANPGGTDTQYF.

The chain employs TRBV29-1 and TRBJ2-7; the D gene could be TRBD1 or TRBD2 (6 bases each). Germline lookup yields CDR1 SQVTM and CDR2 ANQGSEA. The CDR3 has 15 amino acids. V lost 3 bases and J lost 6, with 21 bases in between. The CDR3 protein is CSVEGGLTKAGEQYF. The CDR3 nucleotides are TGCAGCGTTGAGGGGGGCTTGACTAAAGCGGGCGAGCAGTACTTC.

This CDR3 reads CASGLAGGNTGELFF. The DNA of the CDR3 is TGCGCCAGCGGTTTAGCGGGGGGCAACACCGGGGAGCTGTTTTTT. The chain employs TRBV5-1 and TRBJ2-2, with TRBD2 matching 10 bases. The V gene end was trimmed by 7 bases and the J gene end by 2 bases; junction bases not matched to a gene: 5. The CDR3 contains 15 residues. Germline V gene sequence: CDR1 SGHRS, CDR2 YFSETQ.

This clone has just one count. The rearrangement links TRBV9 to TRBJ2-3; D unresolved. The CDR3 consists of 12 residues. Deletions cut 0 bases from V and 6 bases from J, with 5 bases between. Per the germline V gene, CDR1 is SGDLS and CDR2 is YYNGEE. The CDR3 protein is CASSVEGDTQYF. DNA for the CDR3: TGTGCCAGCAGCGTAGAAGGGGATACGCAGTATTTT.

CDR3 in DNA: TGCGCCAGCAGCCAAGTTGGGACAGCCACGAACACTGAAGCTTTCTTT. Its protein is CASSQVGTATNTEAFF. V gene TRBV4-3 combines with J gene TRBJ1-1; 7 positions match TRBD1. V was pared by 1 base and J by 1 base, with 6 bases of the junction left unmatched. Looked up from germline, CDR1 is LGHNA and CDR2 is YSLEER. This CDR3 spans 16 amino acids.

The rearrangement joins TRBV19 to TRBJ2-1; TRBD2 matches 9 bases. Per the germline V gene, CDR1 is LNHDA and CDR2 is SQIVND (reference sequence). This CDR3 spans 15 amino acids. Trimming at V came to 5 bases and at J to 4 bases, leaving 6 bases not matched to a gene. The CDR3 loop is CASSRGLAVYNEQFF. The CDR3 DNA is TGTGCCAGTAGTCGGGGACTAGCCGTATACAATGAGCAGTTCTTC.

The V gene is TRBV7-9, the J gene TRBJ2-5, with unresolved D. The CDR3 has 16 residues. Germline V gene data show CDR1 as SEHNR and CDR2 as FQNEAQ (reference sequence). Trimming removed 3 bases at V and 5 bases at J, with 19 bases between. The CDR3 DNA reads TGTGCCAGCAGCTTTCCCCCTGGGTCCGCGTGGGAGACCCAGTACTTC. Its protein product is CASSFPPGSAWETQYF.

V is TRBV12-3 or TRBV12-4 and J is TRBJ1-5; no clear D gene. The CDR3 has 13 residues. Trimming pared 6 bases from V and 0 bases from J, leaving 6 bases between. In nucleotides, the CDR3 is TGTGCCAGCAGATGGAATAGCAATCAGCCCCAGCATTTT. Translating it yields CASRWNSNQPQHF.

The J gene is TRBJ1-1, the V gene TRBV30; 9 bases are shared with TRBD1. Germline lookup yields CDR1 GTSNPN and CDR2 SVGIG (reference sequence). The CDR3 has 15 residues. J gave up 4 bases and V 2 bases, and 8 bases lay outside the gene matches. CDR3 sequence: CAWSTTGGAVTEAFF. For the CDR3, the DNA is TGTGCCTGGAGTACTACAGGGGGCGCGGTCACTGAAGCTTTCTTT. Full variable domain (remainder filled in from reference TRBV30 and TRBJ1-1): SQTIHQWPATLVQPVGSPLSLECTVEGTSNPNLYWYRQAAGRGLQLLFYSVGIGQISSEVPQNLSASRPQDRQFILSSKKLLLSDSGFYLCAWSTTGGAVTEAFFGQGTRLTVV.

V usage is TRBV7-2 and J usage is TRBJ2-1, with TRBD2 matching over 15 bases. This CDR3 has 18 residues. Germline V gene sequence: CDR1 SGHTA, CDR2 FQGNSA. The V segment lost 5 bases and the J segment 2 bases; nucleotides outside the gene matches: 7. CDR3: CASSRWGLAGGTYNEQFF. In nucleotides, the CDR3 is TGTGCCAGCAGCCGCTGGGGACTAGCGGGGGGTACCTACAATGAGCAGTTCTTC. Supplemented by reference TRBV7-2 and TRBJ2-1, the full variable domain reads GAGVSQSPSNKVTEKGKDVELRCDPISGHTALYWYRQSLGQGLEFLIYFQGNSAPDKSGLPSDRFSAERTGGSVSTLTIQRTQQEDSAVYLCASSRWGLAGGTYNEQFFGPGTRLTVL.

The V and J genes are TRBV12-3 or TRBV12-4 and TRBJ2-7; D not resolved. This CDR3 is 11 amino acids long. The CDR3 region is CATSSGYEQYF. The CDR3, as DNA: TGTGCAACCAGCAGTGGATACGAGCAGTACTTC.

The V call is TRBV30, the J call TRBJ1-2, with unresolved D. Germline-derived CDR1 and CDR2 are GTSNPN and SVGIG (reference sequence). The CDR3 totals 16 residues. The V gene lost 3 bases and the J gene lost 6 bases, with 23 bases spanning the gap. CDR3 protein: CAWRLVRTRSFNGYTF. The CDR3, as DNA: TGTGCCTGGAGGCTGGTAAGGACCAGGAGTTTCAATGGCTACACCTTC.

The chain combines TRBV5-1 with TRBJ2-3; D is undetermined. There are 12 residues in the CDR3. V lost 2 bases and J 6 bases, leaving 7 bases between the germline ends. Germline V gives CDR1 SGHRS, CDR2 YFSETQ. CDR3 nucleotide sequence: TGCGCCAGCAGCTTTTTGAGTGATACGCAGTATTTT. Its translation: CASSFLSDTQYF.

The chain carries TRBV5-6 and TRBJ2-3, with 8 bases fitting TRBD1. CDR1 and CDR2 from the germline V gene are SGHDT and YYEEEE. With V trimmed by 0 bases and J by 4 bases, 13 bases remained unmatched. The CDR3 length is 18 residues. The CDR3 region has the DNA TGTGCCAGCAGCTTGGTGTTCGGGACAGGAGCAAGCCCAGATACGCAGTATTTT. It specifies CASSLVFGTGASPDTQYF.

The chain couples TRBV19 to TRBJ1-1; 7 positions agree with TRBD1. From germline, CDR1 is LNHDA and CDR2 SQIVND (reference sequence). V was clipped by 4 bases and J by 3 bases; unmatched bases: 2. This CDR3 is 13 amino acids long. DNA of the CDR3: TGTGCCAGTAGTAATACAGGGGACACTGAAGCTTTCTTT. Amino acids: CASSNTGDTEAFF.

The rearrangement uses TRBV4-3 and TRBJ1-2; D remains unclear. CDR1 is LGHNA, CDR2 YSLEER, per germline. The ends were cut back, 1 base at V and 4 bases at J, with 4 bases in the middle. The CDR3 consists of 12 residues. CDR3 region: CASSQGLYGYTF. CDR3 coding DNA: TGCGCCAGCAGCCAAGGCCTCTATGGCTACACCTTC.

The CDR3 here is CAWSVKVAGVTGELFF. In DNA, the CDR3 is TGTGCCTGGAGTGTAAAGGTGGCAGGGGTCACCGGGGAGCTGTTTTTT. V gene TRBV30 combines with J gene TRBJ2-2; weak D call: TRBD1 (6 bases). The CDR3 runs to 16 residues. CDR1 and CDR2 from the germline V gene are GTSNPN and SVGIG (reference sequence). V gave up 0 bases and J gave up 4 bases, with 15 bases separating them.